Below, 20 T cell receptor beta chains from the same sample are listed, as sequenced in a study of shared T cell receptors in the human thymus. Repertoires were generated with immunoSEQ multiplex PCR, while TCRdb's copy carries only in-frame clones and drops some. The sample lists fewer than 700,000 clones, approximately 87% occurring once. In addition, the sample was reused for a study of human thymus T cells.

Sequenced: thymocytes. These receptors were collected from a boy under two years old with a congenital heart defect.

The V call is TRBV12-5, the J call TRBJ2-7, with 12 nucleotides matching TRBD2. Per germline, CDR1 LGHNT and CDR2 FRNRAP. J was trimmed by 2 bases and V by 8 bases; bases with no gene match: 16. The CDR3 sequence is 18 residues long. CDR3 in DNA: TGTGCTAGTTGGGGGGCGACTAGCGGGAGATTCAGCGCCTACGAGCAGTACTTC. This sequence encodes CASWGATSGRFSAYEQYF.

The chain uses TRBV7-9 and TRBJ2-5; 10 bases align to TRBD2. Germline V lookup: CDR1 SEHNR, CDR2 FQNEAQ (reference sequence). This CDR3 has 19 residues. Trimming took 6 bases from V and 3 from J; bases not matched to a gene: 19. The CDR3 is CASSTTPAGGQPAKETQYF. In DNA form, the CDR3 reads TGTGCCAGCAGTACAACCCCAGCGGGAGGGCAACCGGCGAAAGAGACCCAGTACTTC.

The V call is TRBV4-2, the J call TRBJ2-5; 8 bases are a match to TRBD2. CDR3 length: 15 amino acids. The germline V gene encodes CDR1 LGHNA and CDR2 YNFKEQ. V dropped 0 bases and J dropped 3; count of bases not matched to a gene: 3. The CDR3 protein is CASSQETSVKETQYF. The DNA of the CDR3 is TGTGCCAGCAGCCAAGAGACTAGCGTCAAAGAGACCCAGTACTTC.

This CDR3 is CASSPGRGYSDTQYF. The CDR3 DNA sequence: TGTGCCAGCAGTCCCGGCAGGGGGTATTCAGATACGCAGTATTTT. The chain is built from TRBV27 and TRBJ2-3; the match to TRBD1 covers 7 bases. The CDR3 consists of 15 residues. Germline V CDR1 and CDR2: MNHEY, SMNVEV (reference sequence). The ends lost 5 bases at V and 4 bases at J; junction bases unmatched: 9.

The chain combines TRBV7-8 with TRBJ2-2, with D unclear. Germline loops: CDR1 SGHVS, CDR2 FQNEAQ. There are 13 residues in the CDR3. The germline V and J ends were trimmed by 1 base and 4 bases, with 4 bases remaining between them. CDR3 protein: CASSLDGTGELFF. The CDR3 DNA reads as TGTGCCAGCAGCTTAGACGGCACCGGGGAGCTGTTTTTT. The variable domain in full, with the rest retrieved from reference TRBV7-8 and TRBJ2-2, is GAGVSQSPRYKVAKRGQDVALRCDPISGHVSLFWYQQALGQGPEFLTYFQNEAQLDKSGLPSDRFFAERPEGSVSTLKIQRTQQEDSAVYLCASSLDGTGELFFGEGSRLTVL.

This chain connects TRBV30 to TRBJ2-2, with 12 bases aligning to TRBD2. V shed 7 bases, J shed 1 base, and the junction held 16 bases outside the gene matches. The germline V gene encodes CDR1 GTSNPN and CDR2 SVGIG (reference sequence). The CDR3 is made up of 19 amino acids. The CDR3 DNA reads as TGTGCCTCCACTCGTGCCCGACTAGCGGGAGCCCTGAACACCGGGGAGCTGTTTTTT. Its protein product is CASTRARLAGALNTGELFF.

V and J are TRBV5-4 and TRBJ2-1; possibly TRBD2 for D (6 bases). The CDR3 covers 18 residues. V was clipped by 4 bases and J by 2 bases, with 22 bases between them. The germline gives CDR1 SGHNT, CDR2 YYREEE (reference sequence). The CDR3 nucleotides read TGTGCCAGCAGCCCTGGGCTGGGGCTCCGGGGGACCTACAATGAGCAGTTCTTC. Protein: CASSPGLGLRGTYNEQFF.

DNA of the CDR3: TGTGCCAGCAGCTTGGGGTCCTGCGACAGGGGGCAGTACGAGCAGTACTTC. It yields the protein CASSLGSCDRGQYEQYF. This sequence joins TRBV5-8 and TRBJ2-7; 10 nucleotides line up with TRBD1. Trimming at V came to 0 bases and at J to 4 bases, leaving 10 bases not matched to a gene. This CDR3 is 17 amino acids long. Per germline, CDR1 SGHTS and CDR2 YDEGEE. The variable domain in full, completed from reference TRBV5-8 and TRBJ2-7, reads EAGVTQSPTHLIKTRGQQATLRCSPISGHTSVYWYQQALGLGLQFLLWYDEGEERNRGNFPPRFSGRQFPNYSSELNVNALELEDSALYLCASSLGSCDRGQYEQYFGPGTRLTVT.

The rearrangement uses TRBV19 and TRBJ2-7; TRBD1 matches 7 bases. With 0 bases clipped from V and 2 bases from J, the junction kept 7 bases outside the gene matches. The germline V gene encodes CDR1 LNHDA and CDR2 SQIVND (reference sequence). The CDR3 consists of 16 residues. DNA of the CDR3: TGTGCCAGTAGTATAGAAGGGGACAGAACGACCTACGAGCAGTACTTC. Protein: CASSIEGDRTTYEQYF.

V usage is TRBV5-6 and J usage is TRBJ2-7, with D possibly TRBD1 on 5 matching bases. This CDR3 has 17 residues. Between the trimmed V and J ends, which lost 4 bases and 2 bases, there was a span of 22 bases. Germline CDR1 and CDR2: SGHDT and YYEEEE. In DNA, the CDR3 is TGTGCCAGCAGCCCCTTAGGTGGCGAAGGGGATACCTACGAGCAGTACTTC. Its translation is CASSPLGGEGDTYEQYF.

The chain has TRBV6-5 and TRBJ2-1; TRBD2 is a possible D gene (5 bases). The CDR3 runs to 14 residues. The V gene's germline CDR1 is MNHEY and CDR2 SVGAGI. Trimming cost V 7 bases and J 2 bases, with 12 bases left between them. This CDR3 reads CASKTAGTYNEQFF. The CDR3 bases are TGTGCCAGCAAGACCGCGGGCACCTACAATGAGCAGTTCTTC.

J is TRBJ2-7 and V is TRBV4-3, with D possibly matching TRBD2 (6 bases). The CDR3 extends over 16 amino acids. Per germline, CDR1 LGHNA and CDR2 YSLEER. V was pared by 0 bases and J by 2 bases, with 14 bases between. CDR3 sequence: CASSQDQAGSAYEQYF. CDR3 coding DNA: TGCGCCAGCAGCCAAGATCAGGCCGGGAGTGCCTACGAGCAGTACTTC.

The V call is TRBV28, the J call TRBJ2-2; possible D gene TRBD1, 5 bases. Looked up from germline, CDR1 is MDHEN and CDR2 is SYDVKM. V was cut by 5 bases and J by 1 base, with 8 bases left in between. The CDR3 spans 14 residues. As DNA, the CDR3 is TGTGCCAGCAGTAGGCAGGGGAACACCGGGGAGCTGTTTTTT. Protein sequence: CASSRQGNTGELFF.

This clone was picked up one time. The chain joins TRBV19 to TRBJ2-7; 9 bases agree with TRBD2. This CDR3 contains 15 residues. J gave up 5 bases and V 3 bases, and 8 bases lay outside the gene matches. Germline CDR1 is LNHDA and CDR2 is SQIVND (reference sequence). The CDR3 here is CASSMREGLFDEQYF. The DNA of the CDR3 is TGTGCCAGTAGTATGCGGGAGGGCCTATTCGACGAGCAGTACTTC.

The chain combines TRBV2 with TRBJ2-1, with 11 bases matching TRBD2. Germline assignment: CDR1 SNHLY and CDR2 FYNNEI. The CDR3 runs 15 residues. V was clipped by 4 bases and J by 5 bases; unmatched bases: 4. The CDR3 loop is CASSVSSGGNNEQFF. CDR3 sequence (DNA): TGTGCCAGCAGTGTGTCTAGCGGGGGGAACAATGAGCAGTTCTTC.

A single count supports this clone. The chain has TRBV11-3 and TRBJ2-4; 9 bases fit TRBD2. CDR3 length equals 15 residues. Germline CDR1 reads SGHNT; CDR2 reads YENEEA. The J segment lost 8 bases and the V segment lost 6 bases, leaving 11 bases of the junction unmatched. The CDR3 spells CASRARREGGDIQYF. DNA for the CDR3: TGTGCCAGCAGGGCGAGGCGGGAGGGCGGGGACATTCAGTACTTC.

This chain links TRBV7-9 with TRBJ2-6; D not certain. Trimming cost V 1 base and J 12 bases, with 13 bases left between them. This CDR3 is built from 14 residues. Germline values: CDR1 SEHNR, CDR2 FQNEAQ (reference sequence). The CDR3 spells CASSLDLRTGVLTF. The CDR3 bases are TGTGCCAGCAGCTTAGACCTTAGAACTGGCGTCCTGACTTTC. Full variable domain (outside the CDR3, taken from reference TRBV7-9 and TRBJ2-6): DTGVSQNPRHKITKRGQNVTFRCDPISEHNRLYWYRQTLGQGPEFLTYFQNEAQLEKSRLLSDRFSAERPKGSFSTLEIQRTEQGDSAMYLCASSLDLRTGVLTFGAGSRLTVL.

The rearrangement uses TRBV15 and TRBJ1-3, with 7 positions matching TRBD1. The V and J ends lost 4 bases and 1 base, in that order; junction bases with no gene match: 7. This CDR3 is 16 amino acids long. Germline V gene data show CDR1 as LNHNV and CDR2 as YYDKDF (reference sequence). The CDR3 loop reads CATSTHDRASGNTIYF. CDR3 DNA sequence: TGTGCCACCAGCACCCACGACAGGGCTTCTGGAAACACCATATATTTT.

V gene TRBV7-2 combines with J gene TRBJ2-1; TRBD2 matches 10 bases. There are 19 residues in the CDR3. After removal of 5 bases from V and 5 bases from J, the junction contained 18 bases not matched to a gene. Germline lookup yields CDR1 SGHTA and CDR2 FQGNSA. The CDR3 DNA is TGTGCCAGCAGCCTCGACTTAGGTCTAGCGGGAGTATGGAACAATGAGCAGTTCTTC. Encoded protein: CASSLDLGLAGVWNNEQFF.

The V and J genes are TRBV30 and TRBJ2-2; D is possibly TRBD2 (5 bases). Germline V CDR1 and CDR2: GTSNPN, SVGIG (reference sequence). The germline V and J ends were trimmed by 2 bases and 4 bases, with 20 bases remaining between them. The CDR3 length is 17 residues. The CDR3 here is CAWSPRTFPEGTGELFF. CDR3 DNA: TGTGCCTGGAGTCCGAGGACTTTTCCTGAGGGCACCGGGGAGCTGTTTTTT.